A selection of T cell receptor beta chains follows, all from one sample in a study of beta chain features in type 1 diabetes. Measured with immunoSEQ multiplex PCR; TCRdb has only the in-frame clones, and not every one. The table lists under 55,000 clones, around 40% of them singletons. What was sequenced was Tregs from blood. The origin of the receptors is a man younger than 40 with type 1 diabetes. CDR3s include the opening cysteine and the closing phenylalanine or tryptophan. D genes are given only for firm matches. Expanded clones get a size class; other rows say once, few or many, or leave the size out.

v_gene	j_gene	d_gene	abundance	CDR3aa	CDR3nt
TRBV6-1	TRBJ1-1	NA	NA	CASSEKGDTEAFF	TGTGCCAGCAGTGAAAAAGGGGACACTGAAGCTTTCTTT
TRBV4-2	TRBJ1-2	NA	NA	CASSQALGGTGNGYTF	TGTGCCAGCAGCCAAGCGCTCGGAGGGACGGGGAATGGCTACACCTTC
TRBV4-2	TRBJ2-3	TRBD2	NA	CASSQDRGAGGTDTQYF	TGTGCCAGCAGCCAAGATCGAGGAGCGGGGGGCACAGATACGCAGTATTTT
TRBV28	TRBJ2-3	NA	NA	CASRPQGRRDTQYF	TGTGCCAGCAGGCCCCAGGGTAGGCGAGATACGCAGTATTTT
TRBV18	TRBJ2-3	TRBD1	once	CASSPGQGATDTQYF	TGTGCCAGCTCACCAGGACAGGGGGCAACAGATACGCAGTATTTT
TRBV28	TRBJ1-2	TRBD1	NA	CASGQGNYGYTF	TGTGCCAGCGGACAGGGGAACTATGGCTACACCTTC
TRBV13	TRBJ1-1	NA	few	CASSLQSNTEAFF	TGTGCCAGCAGCTTACAGTCGAACACTGAAGCTTTCTTT
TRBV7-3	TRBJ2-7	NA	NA	CASSPGRGAGEQYF	TGTGCCAGCAGCCCCGGCCGGGGGGCGGGCGAGCAGTACTTC
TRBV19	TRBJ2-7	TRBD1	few	CAIARGQAYEQYF	TGTGCCATTGCAAGGGGACAGGCCTACGAGCAGTACTTC
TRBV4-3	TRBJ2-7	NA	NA	CASSPREGGDEQYF	TGCGCCAGCAGCCCCAGGGAGGGGGGGGACGAGCAGTACTTC
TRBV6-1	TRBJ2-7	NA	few	CASRTRYYEQYF	TGTGCCAGCAGAACCCGGTACTACGAGCAGTACTTC
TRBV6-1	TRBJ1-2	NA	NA	CASSEGTTYGYTF	TGTGCCAGCAGTGAAGGGACAACCTATGGCTACACCTTC
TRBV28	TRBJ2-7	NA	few	CATTETGSLYEQYF	TGTGCCACTACGGAGACGGGAAGCCTCTACGAGCAGTACTTC
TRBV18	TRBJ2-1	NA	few	CASSPQEGNEQFF	TGTGCCAGCTCACCACAGGAGGGGAATGAGCAGTTCTTC
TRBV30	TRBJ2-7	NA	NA	CAWSVVGGGYEQYF	TGTGCCTGGAGTGTGGTAGGGGGTGGTTACGAGCAGTACTTC
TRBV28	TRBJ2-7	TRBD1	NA	CASSKPGTGDYEQYF	TGTGCCAGCAGTAAACCCGGGACAGGGGATTACGAGCAGTACTTC
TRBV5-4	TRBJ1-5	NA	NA	CASTLGPSSLQGQPQHF	TGTGCCAGCACTTTGGGGCCCAGTTCCCTCCAGGGTCAGCCCCAGCATTTT
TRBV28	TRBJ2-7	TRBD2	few	CASSAGLAKFIYEQYF	TGTGCCAGCAGTGCCGGACTAGCAAAATTTATCTACGAGCAGTACTTC
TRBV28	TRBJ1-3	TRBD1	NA	CASRPQGAGNTIYF	TGTGCCAGCAGACCCCAGGGGGCGGGAAACACCATATATTTT
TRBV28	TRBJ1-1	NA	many	CASSLGPYLNTEAFF	TGTGCCAGCAGTTTAGGGCCTTACCTGAACACTGAAGCTTTCTTT
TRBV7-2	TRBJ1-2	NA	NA	CASSLVSGDYNYGYTF	TGTGCCAGCAGCTTAGTATCAGGGGACTATAACTATGGCTACACCTTC
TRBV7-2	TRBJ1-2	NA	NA	CASSLVVFGADGYTF	TGTGCCAGCAGCTTAGTCGTGTTCGGTGCGGATGGCTACACCTTC
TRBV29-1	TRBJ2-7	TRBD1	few	CSVEGTGLYEQYF	TGCAGCGTTGAGGGGACAGGGTTATACGAGCAGTACTTC
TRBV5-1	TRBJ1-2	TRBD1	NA	CASSLAGTGVAYTF	TGCGCCAGCAGCCTCGCCGGGACAGGGGTCGCATACACCTTC
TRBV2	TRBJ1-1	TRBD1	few	CASSPGTGGAVTEAFF	TGTGCCAGCAGTCCCGGGACAGGGGGCGCGGTCACTGAAGCTTTCTTT
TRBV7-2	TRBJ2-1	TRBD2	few	CASSTGLAGAYNEQFF	TGTGCCAGCAGCACCGGACTAGCGGGAGCCTACAATGAGCAGTTCTTC
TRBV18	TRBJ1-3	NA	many	CASSPVQGSSGNTIYF	TGTGCCAGCTCACCAGTCCAGGGATCTTCGGGAAACACCATATATTTT
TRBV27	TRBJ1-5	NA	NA	CASSLTREGQPQHF	TGTGCCAGCAGTTTAACCCGGGAAGGTCAGCCCCAGCATTTT
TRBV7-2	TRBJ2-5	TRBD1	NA	CASSARTGPPRLTQYF	TGTGCCAGCAGCGCCCGGACAGGGCCTCCCAGGTTGACCCAGTACTTC
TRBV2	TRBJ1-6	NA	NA	CASKEGGNSPLHF	TGTGCCAGCAAGGAGGGGGGGAACTCACCCCTCCACTTT
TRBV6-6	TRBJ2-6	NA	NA	CASSLTSSGANVLTF	TGTGCCAGCAGTTTGACATCGTCTGGGGCCAACGTCCTGACTTTC
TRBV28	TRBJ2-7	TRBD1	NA	CATRDRPYEQYF	TGTGCCACTAGGGACAGACCCTACGAGCAGTACTTC
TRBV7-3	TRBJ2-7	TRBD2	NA	CASSPVRRVAGLSYEQYF	TGTGCCAGCAGCCCCGTTCGTCGGGTAGCGGGGCTATCCTACGAGCAGTACTTC
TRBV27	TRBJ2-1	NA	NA	CASSPTEGSYNEQFF	TGTGCCAGCAGTCCGACGGAGGGCTCCTACAATGAGCAGTTCTTC
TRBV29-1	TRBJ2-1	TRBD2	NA	CSGGSGNFVNEQFF	TGCAGCGGGGGGAGCGGGAATTTCGTGAATGAGCAGTTCTTC
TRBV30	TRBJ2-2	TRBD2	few	CAWTRGRGAGELFF	TGTGCCTGGACCCGTGGGAGGGGCGCCGGGGAGCTGTTTTTT
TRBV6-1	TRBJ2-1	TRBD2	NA	CASSDGTSDREQFF	TGTGCCAGCAGTGACGGGACTAGCGACCGCGAGCAGTTCTTC
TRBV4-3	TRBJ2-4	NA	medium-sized	CASSSGLAPENIQYF	TGCGCCAGCAGCTCCGGACTTGCGCCTGAAAACATTCAGTACTTC
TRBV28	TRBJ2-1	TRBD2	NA	CASSLRGRAVNEQFF	TGTGCCAGCAGTTTGCGTGGGAGGGCCGTCAATGAGCAGTTCTTC
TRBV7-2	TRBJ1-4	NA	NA	CASSLGGTGGEKLFF	TGTGCCAGCAGCTTAGGTGGTACGGGGGGTGAAAAACTGTTTTTT
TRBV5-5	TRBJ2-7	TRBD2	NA	CASSLALAGIYEQYF	TGTGCCAGCAGCTTGGCGCTAGCGGGGATCTACGAGCAGTACTTC
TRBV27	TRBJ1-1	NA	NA	CASSLTPKETEAFF	TGTGCCAGCAGTTTAACCCCAAAAGAGACTGAAGCTTTCTTT